Listed below are T cell receptor beta chains from one sample, sequenced in a study of Graves' ophthalmopathy and Graves' hyperthyroidism. TCRdb reprocessed the multiplex PCR reads via MiXCR and lists one record per CDR3 protein. This sample has 170,000 or so distinct CDR3 sequences, with approximately 38% found just once. Sequenced material: peripheral blood. These receptors were taken from a middle-aged woman with Graves' ophthalmopathy. The CDR3 runs from the conserved cysteine through the conserved F or W. D genes are given only for firm matches. Clone size is given for some rows only: seen once, a few or many times, or a class if the clone is expanded.

j_call | d_call | v_call | clone_size | cdr3_aa | cdr3_nt
TRBJ1-5 | - | TRBV4-2 | many | CASSQDWAGGGSNQPQHF | TGTGCCAGCAGCCAAGATTGGGCCGGGGGCGGATCAAATCAGCCCCAGCATTTT
TRBJ2-6 | TRBD1 | TRBV18 | - | CASSPGTGFGSGANVLTF | TGTGCCAGCTCCCCCGGGACAGGGTTTGGCTCTGGGGCCAACGTCCTGACTTTC
TRBJ2-5 | TRBD1 | TRBV6-1 | - | CASSRGTEGETQYF | TGTGCCAGCTCACGAGGGACAGAGGGGGAGACCCAGTACTTC
TRBJ1-2 | TRBD1 | TRBV28 | - | CASSKGQGASTF | TGTGCCAGCAGTAAGGGACAGGGGGCTAGCACCTTC
TRBJ2-7 | - | TRBV5-6 | many | CASSSRDPGFYEQYF | TGTGCCAGCAGCTCCCGGGACCCCGGGTTCTACGAGCAGTACTTC
TRBJ2-7 | - | TRBV9 | many | CASSVGPNYEQYF | TGTGCCAGCAGCGTGGGACCGAACTACGAGCAGTACTTC
TRBJ1-1 | - | TRBV18 | many | CASSSRAGVTEAFF | TGTGCCAGCTCATCTAGGGCGGGGGTGACTGAAGCTTTCTTT
TRBJ2-5 | - | TRBV4-2 | many | CASSQARGTQYF | TGTGCCAGCAGCCAAGCGAGGGGGACCCAGTACTTC
TRBJ2-5 | TRBD2 | TRBV19 | many | CASSSGLAEETQYF | TGTGCCAGTAGTTCAGGACTAGCGGAAGAGACCCAGTACTTC
TRBJ2-5 | - | TRBV5-1 | many | CASGEETQYF | TGCGCCAGCGGAGAAGAGACCCAGTACTTC
TRBJ2-7 | TRBD1 | TRBV6-2/TRBV6-3 | - | CASNTGQAIQTGDYEQYF | TGTGCCAGCAATACGGGACAGGCGATCCAAACAGGGGACTACGAGCAGTACTTC
TRBJ1-2 | - | TRBV6-5 | - | CASSYAQGSGYTF | TGTGCCAGCAGTTACGCGCAGGGAAGTGGCTACACCTTC
TRBJ2-7 | - | TRBV6-5 | many | CASRIRDGGYEQYF | TGTGCCAGCAGGATCCGGGACGGAGGTTACGAGCAGTACTTC
TRBJ2-7 | - | TRBV11-2 | many | CASSLDQGVSYEQYF | TGTGCCAGCAGCTTAGATCAAGGCGTCTCCTACGAGCAGTACTTC
TRBJ2-5 | TRBD1 | TRBV7-9 | many | CASSNLDRAQETQYF | TGTGCCAGCAGCAACTTGGACAGGGCGCAAGAGACCCAGTACTTC
TRBJ2-5 | - | TRBV27 | - | CASRRGGGGETQYF | TGTGCCAGCCGTAGGGGGGGAGGAGGAGAGACCCAGTACTTC
TRBJ1-2 | - | TRBV19 | many | CASKQTGNYGYTF | TGTGCCAGTAAACAGACAGGCAACTATGGCTACACCTTC
TRBJ2-2 | - | TRBV6-1 | many | CASTKGYTGELFF | TGTGCCAGCACGAAGGGTTACACCGGGGAGCTGTTTTTT
TRBJ2-7 | TRBD2 | TRBV28 | once | CASSLYPPASGYYEQYF | TGTGCCAGCAGTTTATACCCTCCGGCTAGCGGATACTACGAGCAGTACTTC
TRBJ1-5 | - | TRBV11-2 | many | CASSPDMGNSNQPQHF | TGTGCCAGCAGCCCAGACATGGGTAATAGCAATCAGCCCCAGCATTTT
TRBJ1-2 | TRBD1 | TRBV7-2 | - | CASSLAGGGGYTF | TGTGCCAGCAGCTTAGCAGGGGGCGGAGGCTACACCTTC
TRBJ1-2 | - | TRBV2 | many | CASTLTGVGYGYTF | TGTGCCAGCACTTTGACAGGCGTTGGCTATGGCTACACCTTC
TRBJ2-5 | - | TRBV6-5 | many | CASSYIPGTQETQYF | TGTGCCAGCAGTTATATTCCCGGGACCCAAGAGACCCAGTACTTC
TRBJ2-2 | TRBD2 | TRBV12-3/TRBV12-4 | - | CASIDAGGRGTGELFF | TGTGCCAGCATTGACGCCGGCGGGAGAGGTACCGGGGAGCTGTTTTTT